Listed here is a single T cell receptor beta chain. The sample originates from a study of sequential checkpoint blockade in melanoma. Study-level background: After both sequences, patients received maintenance nivolumab.

V was clipped by 5 bases and J by 2 bases; unmatched bases: 3. In germline, CDR1 is LNHDA, CDR2 SQIVND (reference sequence). The CDR3 spans 13 residues. Indicated treatment: randomized to nivolumab then ipilimumab (arm A) or the reverse (arm B). No patient had prior DNA-damaging chemotherapy. Produced via immunoSEQ multiplex PCR; TCRdb's table is partial and in-frame only. The sample holds 10,000 to 15,000 clones, roughly 81% seen once. The clonotype comes from a human donor with melanoma. Sample: CD8+ T cells sorted from blood (inferred from file names), taken from a patient given nivolumab and ipilimumab in sequence. The J gene is TRBJ2-7, the V gene TRBV19; TRBD2 matches at 7 bases. CDR3 nucleotide sequence: TGTGCCAGTAGTCCAGGGACTACCTACGAGCAGTACTTC. Its protein is CASSPGTTYEQYF.